This is a list of T cell receptor beta chains from one sample in a study of blood T cell repertoires in COVID-19. This table comes from immunoSEQ multiplex PCR, and its TCRdb copy is limited to in-frame clones, with some not included. The sample includes 250,000 to 300,000 clones, 70% to 90% of them seen just once. The sequenced sample consisted of PBMCs or T cells enriched from blood (not recorded which). These receptor sequences come from a woman aged 55-75 years in a cohort exposed to, infected with or recovered from COVID-19 (not recorded which). CDR3s include the opening cysteine and the closing phenylalanine or tryptophan. Fields, in order: clone size, V gene, J gene, D gene, CDR3 DNA, CDR3 protein. The D gene is left open where the match is weak. Clone size is not always given. Where it is, it says once, few, many or a class for expanded clones.

few	TRBV28	TRBJ1-3	TRBD1	TGTGCCAGCAGTTTACCGACAGGGGTTGGAAACACCATATATTTT	CASSLPTGVGNTIYF
.	TRBV7-3	TRBJ2-1	TRBD2	TGTGCCAGCAACTTGCTAGCGGGAGAAATCTATGAGCAGTTCTTC	CASNLLAGEIYEQFF
.	TRBV7-2	TRBJ2-7	TRBD1	TGTGCCAGCAGCTTAGCGGGACAGGGGGAAGTGCAGTACTTC	CASSLAGQGEVQYF
.	TRBV29-1	TRBJ2-5	TRBD2	TGCAGCGTTGCTAGCGGGGCCCAAGAGACCCAGTACTTC	CSVASGAQETQYF
.	TRBV5-1	TRBJ1-1	TRBD1	TGCGCCAGCAGTTTAGGGCCGACAGGGATCATGAACACTGAAGCTTTCTTT	CASSLGPTGIMNTEAFF
.	TRBV6-5	TRBJ2-1	TRBD2	TGTGCCAGCAGTTCTTCTCTAGCGGGAGGAGAGAATGAGCAGTTCTTC	CASSSSLAGGENEQFF
few	TRBV5-4	TRBJ2-7	TRBD1	TGTGCCAGCAGGCTGGCTGGGACAGGGGCGGGCGAGCAGTACTTC	CASRLAGTGAGEQYF
.	TRBV4-3	TRBJ1-5	.	TGCGCCAGCAGCCAAGGAAGATCAGGTGAGCCCCAGCATTTT	CASSQGRSGEPQHF
.	TRBV27	TRBJ2-6	.	TGTGCCAGCAATAACCCTAGCTCTGGGGCCAACGTCCTGACTTTC	CASNNPSSGANVLTF
.	TRBV5-1	TRBJ2-2	TRBD2	TGCGCCAGCAGCCTCCTGCCAGCGGGAAACACCGGGGAGCTGTTTTTT	CASSLLPAGNTGELFF
.	TRBV5-1	TRBJ2-5	.	TGCGCCAGCAGCTTTAACAGTCTACAAGAGACCCAGTACTTC	CASSFNSLQETQYF
.	TRBV5-4	TRBJ2-1	.	TGTGCCAGCTGGTCCCCCTCTAGGCCTTCCCATGAGCAGTTCTTC	CASWSPSRPSHEQFF
few	TRBV7-9	TRBJ2-5	.	TGTGCCAGCAGCTCCACTCCTAGCGTAGAGACCCAGTACTTC	CASSSTPSVETQYF
.	TRBV3-1/TRBV3-2	TRBJ1-1	.	TGTGCCAGCACCACTATGAACACTGAAGCTTTCTTT	CASTTMNTEAFF
once	TRBV5-1	TRBJ1-4	.	TGCGCCAGCAGCTTGGAGGGCAGGGAAAATGAAAAACTGTTTTTT	CASSLEGRENEKLFF
once	TRBV28	TRBJ2-7	TRBD2	TGTGCCAGCAGTTTAGCCTCTGGGGGGCGGGAGGGCTCCTACGAGCAGTACTTC	CASSLASGGREGSYEQYF
.	TRBV11-2	TRBJ2-1	.	TGTGCCAGCAGCTTAGGACAGGCAGACCGGAATGAGCAGTTCTTC	CASSLGQADRNEQFF
.	TRBV7-9	TRBJ2-3	.	TGTGCCAGCAGCTTAGCCCTCACAGATACGCAGTATTTT	CASSLALTDTQYF
.	TRBV19	TRBJ1-4	TRBD1	TGTGCCAGTAGCTCGACAGGGTTTAATGAAAAACTGTTTTTT	CASSSTGFNEKLFF
.	TRBV9	TRBJ2-1	.	TGTGCCAGCAGCGTAGATAGGGGGAGTTCCTACAATGAGCAGTTCTTC	CASSVDRGSSYNEQFF
few	TRBV6-5	TRBJ2-1	TRBD1	TGTGCCAGCAGTTACGGGCCGGGACAGGGGGTAAATGAGCAGTTCTTC	CASSYGPGQGVNEQFF
.	TRBV12-3/TRBV12-4	TRBJ2-7	.	TGTGCCAGCAGTCCTCCGACAGAGTACGAGCAGTACTTC	CASSPPTEYEQYF
.	TRBV11-3	TRBJ2-7	.	TGTGCCAGGTTAACAGGGAGGGCCCTTCCCTACGAGCAGTACTTC	CARLTGRALPYEQYF
.	TRBV7-9	TRBJ2-1	TRBD2	TGTGCCAGCAGCTGGGGACTAGCGGGATGGGATGAGCAGTTCTTC	CASSWGLAGWDEQFF